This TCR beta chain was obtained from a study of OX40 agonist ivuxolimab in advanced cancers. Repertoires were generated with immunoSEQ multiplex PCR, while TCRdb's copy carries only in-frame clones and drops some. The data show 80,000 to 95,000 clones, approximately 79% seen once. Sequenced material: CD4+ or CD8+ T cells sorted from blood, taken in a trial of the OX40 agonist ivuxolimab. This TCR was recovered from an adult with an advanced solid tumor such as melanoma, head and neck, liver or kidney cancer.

The CDR3 reads CASSTQGQGITGELFF. Written as DNA, the CDR3 is TGCGCCAGCAGCACCCAGGGACAGGGGATAACCGGGGAGCTGTTTTTT. The rearrangement uses TRBV5-1 and TRBJ2-2; 10 nucleotides align to TRBD1. The CDR3 consists of 16 residues. J was trimmed by 5 bases and V by 4 bases; bases with no gene match: 8. CDR1 is SGHRS, CDR2 YFSETQ, per germline.